Shown below are 25 T cell receptor beta chains from a single sample sequenced in a study of identical twins. TCRdb recomputed calls from the 5' RACE reads with MiXCR, one row per CDR3 protein. Among fewer than 900,000 distinct CDR3 sequences, less than 25% were seen once, and the ten largest hold roughly 4.3%. The sample was also linked to a second study, of T cells expressing NK-cell markers.

The sequenced sample consisted of PBMCs. These receptors were obtained from a woman younger than 30 in good health.

This clonotype was counted at least ten times. J is TRBJ1-2 and V is TRBV3-1; no reliable D call. The CDR3 loop spans 14 amino acids. The germline V gene has CDR1 LGHDT and CDR2 YNNKEL (reference sequence). The V gene lost 0 bases and the J gene lost 6 bases, with 11 bases spanning the gap. As DNA, the CDR3 is TGTGCCAGCAGCCAAGAGCTCCAAGGCAATGGCTACACCTTC. Amino acids: CASSQELQGNGYTF.

This clonotype was observed at least ten times. The V and J genes are TRBV12-3 or TRBV12-4 and TRBJ2-3, with D uncertain. This CDR3 region has 12 residues. Trimming stripped 8 bases from V and 6 bases from J, with 12 bases between. CDR3 region: CASLLSSDTQYF. The DNA for the CDR3 is TGTGCCAGCCTGTTATCCTCGGATACGCAGTATTTT.

The V call is TRBV19, the J call TRBJ2-1, with TRBD1 matching over 8 bases. The CDR3 length is 14 residues. Germline values: CDR1 LNHDA, CDR2 SQIVND (reference sequence). V was clipped by 1 base and J by 7 bases; unmatched bases: 3. This CDR3 reads CASSIGRTGNEQFF. The CDR3 bases are TGTGCCAGTAGTATAGGCCGGACAGGGAATGAGCAGTTCTTC.

V is TRBV20-1 and J is TRBJ2-7; 10 nucleotides line up with TRBD2. There are 14 residues in the CDR3. The J segment lost 3 bases and the V segment lost 5 bases, leaving 7 bases of the junction unmatched. CDR1 and CDR2 (germline): DFQATT, SNEGSKA (reference sequence). CDR3 sequence reads: CSASSSGRHYEQYF. The CDR3 DNA sequence: TGCAGTGCTTCGAGTAGCGGGAGGCACTACGAGCAGTACTTC.

This clonotype was counted a few times. The chain combines TRBV29-1 with TRBJ2-7; D unresolved. V lost 8 bases and J 3 bases, leaving 17 bases between the germline ends. This CDR3 is built from 13 residues. Germline CDR1 and CDR2: SQVTM and ANQGSEA. CDR3 nucleotides: TGCAGCATCTCTACCAGGTCGCACTACGAGCAGTACTTC. Its translation is CSISTRSHYEQYF.

There are a few counts of this clonotype. The gene calls are TRBV6-1 and TRBJ2-5; possible D gene TRBD1, 5 bases. CDR1 MNHNS and CDR2 SASEGT come from the germline V gene. This CDR3 comprises 13 residues. Trimming cost V 7 bases and J 5 bases, with 14 bases left between them. The chain's CDR3 is CASKGAGLETQYF. CDR3 nucleotides: TGTGCCAGCAAAGGGGCAGGGCTGGAGACCCAGTACTTC.

The sample holds a few counts of this clonotype. The chain is built from TRBV29-1 and TRBJ2-5; TRBD1 matches at 9 bases. The V segment lost 6 bases and the J segment 5 bases; nucleotides outside the gene matches: 4. This CDR3 contains 12 residues. Per germline, CDR1 SQVTM and CDR2 ANQGSEA. DNA of the CDR3: TGCAGCGTAGAACAGGGGGCGGAGACCCAGTACTTC. Its translation is CSVEQGAETQYF.

This chain connects TRBV7-9 to TRBJ2-5; D perhaps matches TRBD2 (5 bases). Trimming removed 5 bases from V and 1 base from J, with 14 bases in between. The CDR3 length is 15 residues. Germline CDR1 reads SEHNR; CDR2 reads FQNEAQ (reference sequence). CDR3: CASSPTERSQETQYF. CDR3 bases: TGTGCCAGCAGCCCGACCGAGCGGTCCCAAGAGACCCAGTACTTC.

This chain uses TRBV2 with TRBJ2-1; TRBD2 aligns across 15 bases. Germline-derived CDR1 and CDR2 are SNHLY and FYNNEI. This CDR3 contains 15 residues. After removal of 5 bases from V and 8 bases from J, the junction contained 4 bases not matched to a gene. CDR3 in amino acids: CASSRTSGGAHEQFF. The CDR3 DNA is TGTGCCAGCAGTCGGACTAGCGGGGGGGCCCATGAGCAGTTCTTC.

This clonotype appeared a few times. The rearrangement joins TRBV6-5 to TRBJ1-5; D is unclear. Germline CDR1 MNHEY, CDR2 SVGAGI. The germline V and J ends were trimmed by 2 bases and 6 bases, with 8 bases remaining between them. The CDR3 totals 13 residues. The CDR3 is CASSYRAGQPQHF. CDR3 sequence (DNA): TGTGCCAGCAGTTACCGGGCCGGTCAGCCCCAGCATTTT.

This clonotype was detected only a few times. The chain employs TRBV29-1 and TRBJ2-1, with 9 bases identical to TRBD2. Trimming took 7 bases from V and 1 from J; bases not matched to a gene: 11. This CDR3 is 16 amino acids long. Germline V gives CDR1 SQVTM, CDR2 ANQGSEA. The CDR3 nucleotides read TGCAGCGCCCGCCGCGGGAGGGCCGATTCCTACAATGAGCAGTTCTTC. As protein: CSARRGRADSYNEQFF.

This clonotype showed up just a few times. This chain connects TRBV20-1 to TRBJ2-7; D is perhaps TRBD2 (5 bases). The CDR3 consists of 16 residues. In germline, CDR1 is DFQATT, CDR2 SNEGSKA (reference sequence). V was cut by 0 bases and J by 3 bases, with 18 bases left in between. The CDR3 reads CSARDPRQTMHYEQYF. The DNA for the CDR3 is TGCAGTGCTAGAGATCCCCGCCAGACTATGCACTACGAGCAGTACTTC.

This chain joins TRBV20-1 and TRBJ2-5, with D perhaps matching TRBD1 (6 bases). The CDR3 extends over 13 amino acids. CDR1 and CDR2 from the germline V gene are DFQATT and SNEGSKA (reference sequence). V was cut by 0 bases and J by 6 bases, with 11 bases left in between. Written as DNA, the CDR3 is TGCAGTGCTAGAGAACAGGGTCCGAAGACCCAGTACTTC. This encodes CSAREQGPKTQYF.

This clonotype has just a few counts. This chain connects TRBV5-6 to TRBJ1-2; D is uncertain. CDR1 SGHDT and CDR2 YYEEEE come from the germline V gene. CDR3 size: 12 residues. V was pared by 2 bases and J by 8 bases, with 10 bases between. The CDR3 DNA is TGTGCCAGCAGCTTATGGGGTAACGGCTACACCTTC. Translation gives CASSLWGNGYTF.

This clonotype was observed a few times. V gene TRBV13 combines with J gene TRBJ2-1; 11 nucleotides align to TRBD2. The trim removed 4 bases at V and 7 bases at J, leaving 15 bases unmatched. The CDR3 runs 18 residues. Germline CDR1 is PRHDT and CDR2 is FYEKMQ (reference sequence). CDR3 bases: TGTGCCAGCAGCTCGAATCTCTTAGCGGGAGGGTTAAGGAATGAGCAGTTCTTC. It yields the protein CASSSNLLAGGLRNEQFF.

The V and J genes are TRBV6-1 and TRBJ2-7, with D perhaps matching TRBD2 (7 bases). V lost 9 bases, J lost 1 base, and 13 bases lay in between. Germline V CDR1 and CDR2: MNHNS, SASEGT. The CDR3 runs 13 residues. CDR3 region: CASRRGGSYEQYF. CDR3 coding DNA: TGTGCCAGTCGGAGGGGGGGTTCCTACGAGCAGTACTTC.

This chain joins TRBV20-1 and TRBJ2-1, with no clear D. Germline V gene data show CDR1 as DFQATT and CDR2 as SNEGSKA (reference sequence). CDR3 size: 11 residues. V shed 2 bases and J shed 10 bases, with 9 bases lying between them. CDR3 nucleotides: TGCAGTGCTAGATTGGCGGCCGAGCAGTTCTTC. Protein sequence: CSARLAAEQFF.

This chain uses TRBV12-3 or TRBV12-4 with TRBJ2-6; D not certain. The CDR3 is made up of 16 amino acids. Trimming stripped 5 bases from V and 2 bases from J, with 13 bases between. CDR3 DNA sequence: TGTGCCAGCAGTGGACCAGGTTTGACTGGGGCCAACGTCCTGACTTTC. Encoded protein: CASSGPGLTGANVLTF.

This clonotype was found a few times. The chain joins TRBV5-1 to TRBJ2-2; a weak D match, TRBD1 (5 bases). Germline V gives CDR1 SGHRS, CDR2 YFSETQ. The CDR3 runs 13 residues. V gave up 6 bases and J gave up 1 base, with 7 bases separating them. In DNA form, the CDR3 reads TGCGCCAGCATGGGGCGGAACACCGGGGAGCTGTTTTTT. Translated: CASMGRNTGELFF.

This clonotype was counted at least ten times. This chain connects TRBV6-5 to TRBJ2-6, with D possibly matching TRBD2 (6 bases). Germline lookup yields CDR1 MNHEY and CDR2 SVGAGI. Trimming left V 2 bases short and J 1 base short, with 6 bases between. The CDR3 loop spans 15 amino acids. As DNA, the CDR3 is TGTGCCAGCAGTTACCGGGGGTCTGGGGCCAACGTCCTGACTTTC. Translating gives CASSYRGSGANVLTF.

This clonotype was seen only a few times. The chain has TRBV6-1 and TRBJ2-1; D possibly corresponds to TRBD2 (6 bases). Germline assignment: CDR1 MNHNS and CDR2 SASEGT. The CDR3 extends over 15 amino acids. V lost 7 bases and J 8 bases, leaving 21 bases between the germline ends. Here the CDR3 DNA reads TGTGCCAGCACTCCTGGAAGCGGGTTTGTAGATGAGCAGTTCTTC. Translation gives CASTPGSGFVDEQFF.

This clonotype was counted only a few times. The V and J genes are TRBV12-3 or TRBV12-4 and TRBJ2-3; D not resolved. The V end lost 0 bases, the J end lost 4 bases, and 11 bases lay between the germline ends. The CDR3 has 15 residues. The CDR3 nucleotides are TGTGCCAGCAGTTTAGCGGGAAGAATTCCAGATACGCAGTATTTT. It specifies CASSLAGRIPDTQYF.

This chain connects TRBV6-5 to TRBJ2-3; weak D call: TRBD2 (5 bases). The CDR3 contains 15 residues. Trimming shortened V by 0 bases and J by 4 bases, and 11 bases separated the two germline ends. In germline, CDR1 is MNHEY, CDR2 SVGAGI. CDR3 sequence reads: CASSYSSGLPDTQYF. CDR3 DNA sequence: TGTGCCAGCAGTTACTCGAGCGGCCTGCCAGATACGCAGTATTTT.

The chain carries TRBV29-1 and TRBJ2-5; D is possibly TRBD2 (5 bases). V was clipped by 7 bases and J by 5 bases, with 14 bases between them. The CDR3 is 12 amino acids. The germline CDR1 and CDR2 sequences are SQVTM and ANQGSEA. The chain's CDR3 is CSAASGLETQYF. The CDR3 nucleotides read TGCAGCGCCGCTTCGGGGTTGGAGACCCAGTACTTC.

V usage is TRBV27 and J usage is TRBJ2-7; D is uncertain. Trimming left V 6 bases short and J 2 bases short, with 14 bases between. This CDR3 is built from 14 residues. The V gene's germline CDR1 is MNHEY and CDR2 SMNVEV (reference sequence). The CDR3 DNA sequence: TGTGCCAGCAGCCCCACGACCAGTCCCTACGAGCAGTACTTC. This translates into CASSPTTSPYEQYF.